Sequencing of this TCR beta chain was carried out in a study of blood T cell repertoires in COVID-19. Study-level information: Samples representing acute and convalescent COVID-19 were sourced from the United States, Italy and Spain. PBMCs, B-cell-depleted T cells, or T cells provided the cDNA or gDNA that made up the material.

This CDR3 comprises 12 residues. The germline V and J ends were trimmed by 0 bases and 5 bases, with 6 bases remaining between them. Germline values: CDR1 SGDLS, CDR2 YYNGEE. Only in-frame clones appear in the TCRdb table, and some are missing; sequencing was by immunoSEQ multiplex PCR. The table lists tens of thousands of clones, almost 85% of them singletons. The sequenced material came from peripheral blood. The receptor was isolated from a woman of 80 years or more with acute or convalescent COVID-19. The genes are TRBV9 and TRBJ2-7; D call uncertain. Here the CDR3 reads CASSVESNEQYF. Here the CDR3 DNA reads TGTGCCAGCAGCGTAGAAAGCAACGAGCAGTACTTC.